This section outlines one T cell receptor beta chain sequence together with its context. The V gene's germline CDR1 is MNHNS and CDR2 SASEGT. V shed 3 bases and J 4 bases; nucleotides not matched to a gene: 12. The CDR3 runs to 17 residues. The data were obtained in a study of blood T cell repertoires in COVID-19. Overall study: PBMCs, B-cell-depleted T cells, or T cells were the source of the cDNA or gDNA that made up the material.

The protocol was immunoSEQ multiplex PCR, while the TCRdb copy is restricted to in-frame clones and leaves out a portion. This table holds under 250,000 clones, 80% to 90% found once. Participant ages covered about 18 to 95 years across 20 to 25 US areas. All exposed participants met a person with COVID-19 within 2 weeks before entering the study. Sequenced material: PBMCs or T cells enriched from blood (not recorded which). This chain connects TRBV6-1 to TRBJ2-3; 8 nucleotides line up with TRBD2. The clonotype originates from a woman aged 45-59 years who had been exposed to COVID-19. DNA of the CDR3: TGTGCCAGCAGTGATAGGCCCCCGGGGGGGTTGGCAGATACGCAGTATTTT. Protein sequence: CASSDRPPGGLADTQYF.